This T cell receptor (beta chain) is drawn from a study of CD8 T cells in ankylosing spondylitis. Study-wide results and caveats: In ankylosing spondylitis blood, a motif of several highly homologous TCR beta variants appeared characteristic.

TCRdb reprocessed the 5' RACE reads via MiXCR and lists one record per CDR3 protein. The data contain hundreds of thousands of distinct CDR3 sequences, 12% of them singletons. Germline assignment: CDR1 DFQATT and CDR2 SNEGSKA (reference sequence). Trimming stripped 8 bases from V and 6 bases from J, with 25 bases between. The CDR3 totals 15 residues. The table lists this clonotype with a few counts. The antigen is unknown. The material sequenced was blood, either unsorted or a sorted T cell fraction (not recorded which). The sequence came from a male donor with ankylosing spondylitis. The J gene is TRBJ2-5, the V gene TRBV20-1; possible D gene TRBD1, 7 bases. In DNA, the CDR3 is TGCAGTCCTTCCCCGGCGGGGTACAGGGGTAAGACCCAGTACTTC. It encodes CSPSPAGYRGKTQYF.